The clone carrying this T cell receptor (beta chain) was observed many times. Its antigen remains unidentified. These data belong to a study of T cells in Graves' hyperthyroidism and ophthalmopathy. The germline V gene encodes CDR1 SGHTA and CDR2 FQGTGA. CDR3 length: 18 amino acids. After removal of 1 base from V and 6 bases from J, the junction contained 13 bases not matched to a gene. Exclusion of a patient resulted from uncontrolled infection, other autoimmune disease, pregnancy or lactation. Amplified TCR beta CDR3 regions derived from RNA transcripts. The study used the HTBI primer set for a first-round RT-PCR of the TCR CDR3. TCRdb analysed the multiplex PCR reads with MiXCR anew, one entry per CDR3 protein. Of fewer than 800,000 distinct CDR3 sequences in the sample, around 15% were seen once. The study, taken as a whole, reports: Stable hyperthyroidism was separated from ophthalmopathy by a model based on 13 V-J features. Most expanded thyroid clonotypes above 0.001 also appeared in blood.

The receptor was isolated from a young man with Graves' hyperthyroidism. The rearrangement links TRBV7-3 to TRBJ2-2, with 8 bases identical to TRBD1. Sequenced material: blood. The CDR3 DNA reads TGTGCCAGCAGCTTAAACCCCCCCAGCACAGGGGGTCCCGGGGAGCTGTTTTTT. Protein sequence: CASSLNPPSTGGPGELFF. Full variable domain (missing parts from reference TRBV7-3 and TRBJ2-2): GAGVSQTPSNKVTEKGKYVELRCDPISGHTALYWYRQSLGQGPEFLIYFQGTGAADDSGLPNDRFFAVRPEGSVSTLKIQRTERGDSAVYLCASSLNPPSTGGPGELFFGEGSRLTVL.